Shown below are 25 T cell receptor beta chains from a single sample sequenced in a study of shared clonotypes between healthy human individuals. Using immunoSEQ multiplex PCR, the repertoire was profiled, and TCRdb retains in-frame clones only, with some absent. This table holds around 2.1 million clones, under 97% found once. Sequencing was done on a sample of naive CD4+ T cells sorted from blood. The sample's subset: CD45RA+ positively selected. These receptors came from a young man in good health.

The chain joins TRBV5-4 to TRBJ2-2; D unresolved. Germline lookup yields CDR1 SGHNT and CDR2 YYREEE (reference sequence). This CDR3 spans 15 amino acids. The CDR3 DNA sequence: TGTGGCTTCCGACAAGACATCTCGAACACCGGGGAGCTGTTTTTT. Its protein product is CGFRQDISNTGELFF.

V gene TRBV6-4 combines with J gene TRBJ2-2; D is undetermined. CDR3 size: 15 residues. CDR1 and CDR2 from the germline V gene are MRHNA and SNTAGT. V dropped 2 bases and J dropped 7 bases, with 14 bases sitting between them. CDR3 DNA sequence: TGTGCCAGCAGTGACCCGACTGGTGCCCTCGGGGAGCTGTTTTTT. Protein sequence: CASSDPTGALGELFF.

Remarks on this clone: This CDR3 is also generated by other DNA sequences in the sample. The gene calls are TRBV29-1 and TRBJ1-2; D unclear. The CDR3 is 9 residues long. Trimming pared 3 bases from V and 7 bases from J, leaving 3 bases between. Looked up from germline, CDR1 is SQVTM and CDR2 is ANQGSEA. The CDR3 protein is CSVDGGYTF. In nucleotides, the CDR3 is TGCAGCGTTGATGGTGGCTACACCTTC.

Comment on this clone: Distinct nucleotide sequences in the sample also encode this CDR3. In DNA form, the CDR3 reads TGCGCCAGCAGTGAACAAGGCACCGGGGAGCTGTTTTTT. Translating it yields CASSEQGTGELFF. V gene TRBV10-2 combines with J gene TRBJ2-2; no reliable D call. CDR3 length: 13 residues. From germline, CDR1 is WSHSY and CDR2 SAAADI. With 3 bases removed from V and 4 bases from J, the gap between germline ends came to 6 bases.

About this clone: This same CDR3 is encoded by further DNA sequences in the sample. The chain uses TRBV18 and TRBJ1-6; tentatively, D is TRBD1 (6 bases). This CDR3 has 15 residues. The ends were cut back, 0 bases at V and 7 bases at J, with 10 bases in the middle. The germline V gene has CDR1 KGHSH and CDR2 LQKENI. The chain's CDR3 is CASSPPTGLNSPLHF. The CDR3 DNA reads as TGTGCCAGCTCACCACCGACAGGACTGAATTCACCCCTCCACTTT.

Turning to this clone: This specimen includes other DNA sequences encoding the same CDR3. The genes are TRBV19 and TRBJ1-1; no firm D call. The V gene lost 1 base and the J gene lost 0 bases, with 6 bases spanning the gap. The CDR3 loop spans 14 amino acids. Germline CDR1 LNHDA, CDR2 SQIVND (reference sequence). The CDR3: CASSIGGLNTEAFF. CDR3 bases: TGTGCCAGTAGTATAGGCGGGCTGAACACTGAAGCTTTCTTT.

The chain combines TRBV4-2 with TRBJ1-1; D is undetermined. The germline gives CDR1 LGHNA, CDR2 YNFKEQ. CDR3 size: 14 residues. Trimming left V 0 bases short and J 1 base short, with 6 bases between. Here the CDR3 reads CASSQEGRNTEAFF. CDR3 bases: TGTGCCAGCAGCCAAGAAGGACGGAACACTGAAGCTTTCTTT.

This clone was seen a few times. This same CDR3 is encoded by further DNA sequences in the sample. In DNA, the CDR3 is TGTGCCAGCAGTGAGGGATATCAGCCCCAGCATTTT. This translates into CASSEGYQPQHF. V usage is TRBV2 and J usage is TRBJ1-5; no clear D gene. CDR1 is SNHLY, CDR2 FYNNEI, per germline. CDR3 length: 12 residues. Trimming shortened V by 3 bases and J by 5 bases, and 5 bases separated the two germline ends.

This chain connects TRBV9 to TRBJ1-4, with a possible D match to TRBD1 (5 bases). The CDR3 covers 16 residues. Trimming cost V 2 bases and J 6 bases, with 17 bases left between them. Germline V CDR1 and CDR2: SGDLS, YYNGEE. In nucleotides, the CDR3 is TGTGCCAGCAGCGTGGGGCCAGAGGGAGTCGATGAAAAACTGTTTTTT. It translates to CASSVGPEGVDEKLFF.

This clone has only a few counts. This sequence joins TRBV2 and TRBJ1-6; no definite D call. V lost 7 bases to trimming and J lost 7 bases, with 8 bases between them. CDR1 and CDR2 from the germline V gene are SNHLY and FYNNEI. The CDR3 loop spans 12 amino acids. CDR3: CASTRTNSPLHF. Here the CDR3 DNA reads TGTGCCAGCACCAGGACGAATTCACCCCTCCACTTT.

The chain carries TRBV19 and TRBJ2-1, with 7 positions matching TRBD1. Germline-derived CDR1 and CDR2 are LNHDA and SQIVND (reference sequence). This CDR3 spans 13 amino acids. With 8 bases clipped from V and 7 bases from J, the junction kept 8 bases outside the gene matches. CDR3 residues: CASRRDRENEQFF. The CDR3 DNA is TGTGCCAGTCGTAGAGACAGGGAGAATGAGCAGTTCTTC.

The CDR3 region has the DNA TGCGCCAGCAGCCAAGATCAAGGAGGTCTGAGGGCCTACGAGCAGTACTTC. It specifies CASSQDQGGLRAYEQYF. The chain couples TRBV4-1 to TRBJ2-7, with D possibly being TRBD2 (5 bases). V lost 0 bases and J 2 bases, leaving 17 bases between the germline ends. Germline values: CDR1 MGHRA, CDR2 YSYEKL. This CDR3 region has 17 residues.

In the case of this clone: The sample carries other DNA sequences with the same CDR3. The genes are TRBV29-1 and TRBJ1-2; 8 nucleotides line up with TRBD1. Unmatched junction bases numbered 5, after V lost 6 bases and J lost 2 bases. From germline, CDR1 is SQVTM and CDR2 ANQGSEA. The CDR3 runs to 13 residues. The CDR3 spells CSVGTGLNYGYTF. The CDR3, as DNA: TGCAGCGTGGGGACAGGCTTAAACTATGGCTACACCTTC.

The chain carries TRBV6-6 and TRBJ2-7; the match to TRBD2 covers 8 bases. The germline V gene encodes CDR1 MNHNY and CDR2 SVGAGI (reference sequence). This CDR3 has 12 amino acids. The V gene end was trimmed by 4 bases and the J gene end by 12 bases; junction bases not matched to a gene: 8. This CDR3 is CASSSGLVKRYF. DNA for the CDR3: TGTGCCAGCAGTTCGGGACTAGTGAAAAGGTACTTC.

The chain joins TRBV15 to TRBJ2-7; 14 nucleotides line up with TRBD2. CDR1 is LNHNV, CDR2 YYDKDF, per germline (reference sequence). The CDR3 totals 16 residues. Losses at the gene ends were 1 base for V and 5 bases for J; bases not matched to a gene: 4. In DNA form, the CDR3 reads TGTGCCACCAGCAGAGGACTAGCGGGGGGGATAGACGAGCAGTACTTC. Translating gives CATSRGLAGGIDEQYF.

V is TRBV30 and J is TRBJ1-4; the D gene is possibly TRBD1 (5 bases). Trimming took off 5 bases at V and 1 base at J, with 23 bases between the two ends. CDR1 and CDR2 (germline): GTSNPN, SVGIG (reference sequence). The CDR3 totals 18 residues. The CDR3 bases are TGTGCCTGGGCCCGGGGCCAAGGGCGGTCGGGAACTAATGAAAAACTGTTTTTT. Translated, it gives CAWARGQGRSGTNEKLFF.

Details on this clone: Other DNA variants within this sample encode the same CDR3. The chain uses TRBV28 and TRBJ2-7, with D unresolved. CDR1 is MDHEN, CDR2 SYDVKM, per germline. V lost 3 bases and J lost 4, with 4 bases in between. The CDR3 totals 11 residues. Here the CDR3 DNA reads TGTGCCAGCAGTTTTGGTTACGAGCAGTACTTC. This sequence encodes CASSFGYEQYF.

The chain has TRBV30 and TRBJ1-1; D not resolved. Per germline, CDR1 GTSNPN and CDR2 SVGIG (reference sequence). Trimming pared 2 bases from V and 8 bases from J, leaving 15 bases between. The CDR3 is made up of 13 amino acids. CDR3 amino acids: CAWSLRVNSEAFF. The CDR3 bases are TGTGCCTGGAGTTTGAGGGTTAACTCGGAAGCTTTCTTT.

J is TRBJ1-6 and V is TRBV27; perhaps TRBD1 as D (5 bases). The CDR3 is made up of 18 amino acids. Germline values: CDR1 MNHEY, CDR2 SMNVEV (reference sequence). With 4 bases removed from V and 7 bases from J, the gap between germline ends came to 23 bases. The CDR3 DNA follows: TGTGCCAGCAGTTCCACCTTAAGGCGGGGACCCCAAAATTCACCCCTCCACTTT. It yields the protein CASSSTLRRGPQNSPLHF.

The genes are TRBV10-3 and TRBJ2-3, with 7 nucleotides matching TRBD1. Per the germline V gene, CDR1 is ENHRY and CDR2 is SYGVKD. The CDR3 is 12 residues long. Trimming cost V 10 bases and J 5 bases; bases outside gene matches: 6. CDR3 sequence (DNA): TGTGCCACCCGGACAGGCGAAGATACGCAGTATTTT. Its protein product is CATRTGEDTQYF.

This chain connects TRBV6-1 to TRBJ2-1, with 7 bases matching TRBD2. J lost 0 bases, V lost 2 bases, and 4 bases had no gene match. Germline V gene sequence: CDR1 MNHNS, CDR2 SASEGT. The length of the CDR3 is 16 residues. The CDR3 region is CASSESWGGSYNEQFF. The CDR3 coding sequence is TGTGCCAGCAGTGAAAGTTGGGGGGGCTCCTACAATGAGCAGTTCTTC.

V usage is TRBV19 and J usage is TRBJ1-5; D is ambiguous. The V gene lost 5 bases and the J gene lost 3 bases, with 8 bases spanning the gap. The CDR3 length is 13 residues. Germline V gives CDR1 LNHDA, CDR2 SQIVND (reference sequence). CDR3 protein: CASSLQPNQPQHF. Here the CDR3 DNA reads TGTGCCAGTAGTCTACAGCCCAATCAGCCCCAGCATTTT.

The rearrangement joins TRBV21-1 to TRBJ2-7; TRBD1 reflects the table's D call only, with no check against the DNA. TRBV21-1 is described as a pseudogene. The CDR3 runs 17 residues. CDR3 residues: CASSKDYWGQSSYEQYF. Here the CDR3 DNA reads TGTGCCAGCAGCAAAGATTATTGGGGACAGAGCTCCTACGAGCAGTACTTC.

V and J are TRBV10-3 and TRBJ2-1; D not certain. V gave up 3 bases and J gave up 2 bases, with 17 bases separating them. The CDR3 contains 17 residues. Germline CDR1 and CDR2: ENHRY and SYGVKD. In DNA, the CDR3 is TGTGCCATCAGTGACCTCAGTCAGGAATCCCCCTACAATGAGCAGTTCTTC. Its protein is CAISDLSQESPYNEQFF.

With regard to this clone: The same CDR3 can be traced to other DNA sequences in this sample. The chain employs TRBV2 and TRBJ1-2; possibly TRBD1 for D (5 bases). V lost 4 bases to trimming and J lost 4 bases, with 10 bases between them. The V gene's germline CDR1 is SNHLY and CDR2 FYNNEI. The CDR3 length is 13 residues. CDR3 nucleotides: TGTGCCAGCAGTGCGCGTGACAGCTATGGCTACACCTTC. Translation gives CASSARDSYGYTF.